A single sample is the source of the 14 T cell receptor beta chains below, sequenced in a study of shared clonotypes between healthy human individuals. The protocol was immunoSEQ multiplex PCR, while the TCRdb copy is restricted to in-frame clones and leaves out a portion. The repertoire holds more than 550,000 clones, with roughly nine tenths as singletons. Naivety among CD8 cells was defined by CD45RO negativity and positive CCR7 selection, thereby excluding terminally differentiated effector memory CD45RA+ cells. Sequenced sample: naive CD8+ T cells sorted from blood. The receptors stem from a man aged 30 to 45 in good health.

CDR3 loop: CASSRRGSGANVLTF. The CDR3 coding sequence is TGTGCCAGCAGCCGGCGGGGCTCTGGGGCCAACGTCCTGACTTTC. The rearrangement uses TRBV14 and TRBJ2-6, with D tentatively TRBD2 (6 bases). The germline V gene encodes CDR1 SGHDN and CDR2 FVKESK. This CDR3 contains 15 residues. Trimming cost V 4 bases and J 0 bases, with 7 bases left between them.

The genes are TRBV6-5 and TRBJ1-2, with 8 bases matching TRBD1. The CDR3 runs to 14 residues. Germline values: CDR1 MNHEY, CDR2 SVGAGI. V lost 5 bases to trimming and J lost 8 bases; unmatched junction nucleotides: 10. The CDR3 nucleotides are TGTGCCAGCAGTAGTCCGGGACAGGTGGAGGGCTACACCTTC. Translating gives CASSSPGQVEGYTF.

The rearrangement links TRBV5-5 to TRBJ2-1; D perhaps matches TRBD1 (7 bases). The CDR3 is 15 residues long. Trimming took 1 base from V and 4 from J, leaving 12 bases between them. Germline values: CDR1 SGHKS, CDR2 YYEKEE (reference sequence). CDR3: CASSLWAGGYNEQFF. The CDR3 DNA is TGTGCCAGCAGCTTGTGGGCAGGGGGGTACAATGAGCAGTTCTTC. Complete variable domain (other parts from reference TRBV5-5 and TRBJ2-1): DAGVTQSPTHLIKTRGQQVTLRCSPISGHKSVSWYQQVLGQGPQFIFQYYEKEERGRGNFPDRFSARQFPNYSSELNVNALLLGDSALYLCASSLWAGGYNEQFFGPGTRLTVL.

The chain employs TRBV29-1 and TRBJ2-7; TRBD1 might be the D (7 bases). Trimming cost V 3 bases and J 1 base, with 13 bases left between them. The length of the CDR3 is 14 residues. Germline V lookup: CDR1 SQVTM, CDR2 ANQGSEA. CDR3 nucleotide sequence: TGCAGCGTTGATCGGCAGGGGGGTTCCTACGAGCAGTACTTC. It encodes CSVDRQGGSYEQYF.

This chain uses TRBV11-3 with TRBJ2-1, with 9 bases fitting TRBD2. This CDR3 is built from 15 residues. Germline CDR1 reads SGHNT; CDR2 reads YENEEA. Trimming removed 4 bases from V and 4 bases from J; junction bases left unmatched: 5. The CDR3: CASSSVAGVYNEQFF. The CDR3 DNA is TGTGCCAGCAGCTCTGTAGCGGGAGTGTACAATGAGCAGTTCTTC.

The rearrangement links TRBV19 to TRBJ2-7, with 9 bases fitting TRBD1. In germline, CDR1 is LNHDA, CDR2 SQIVND (reference sequence). Losses at the gene ends were 2 bases for V and 1 base for J; bases not matched to a gene: 9. CDR3 length: 17 amino acids. CDR3 nucleotide sequence: TGTGCCAGTAGTATATTCGGGGTCGGGACAGGGTCCTACGAGCAGTACTTC. Translated: CASSIFGVGTGSYEQYF.

V and J are TRBV5-1 and TRBJ2-5; TRBD1 agrees at 7 bases. The CDR3 consists of 14 residues. V gave up 4 bases and J gave up 2 bases; unmatched junction bases: 5. Germline loops: CDR1 SGHRS, CDR2 YFSETQ. The CDR3 region is CASSPATGQETQYF. CDR3 coding DNA: TGCGCCAGCAGCCCCGCGACAGGGCAAGAGACCCAGTACTTC.

The CDR3 DNA reads as TGTGCCAGTAGTTCCGTGGGAGGGCCAGGCGAAGAGACCCAGTACTTC. Its protein product is CASSSVGGPGEETQYF. J is TRBJ2-5 and V is TRBV19, with TRBD2 identical over 7 bases. The CDR3 spans 16 residues. J was trimmed by 3 bases and V by 5 bases; bases with no gene match: 12. Germline V gene sequence: CDR1 LNHDA, CDR2 SQIVND (reference sequence).

This chain joins TRBV19 and TRBJ2-7; D perhaps matches TRBD1 (6 bases). The germline CDR1 and CDR2 sequences are LNHDA and SQIVND (reference sequence). The CDR3 contains 14 residues. Trimming took 0 bases from V and 5 from J, leaving 11 bases between them. The CDR3: CASSIDLGGNEQYF. For the CDR3, the DNA is TGTGCCAGTAGTATAGATCTAGGGGGTAACGAGCAGTACTTC.

This chain joins TRBV7-9 and TRBJ2-5; no reliable D call. The germline CDR1 and CDR2 sequences are SEHNR and FQNEAQ (reference sequence). The CDR3 contains 13 residues. With 1 base removed from V and 5 bases from J, the gap between germline ends came to 8 bases. The DNA for the CDR3 is TGTGCCAGCAGCTTAGAGAGTCGGGAGACCCAGTACTTC. It codes for CASSLESRETQYF.

The chain uses TRBV12-5 and TRBJ2-1, with 12 bases lining up with TRBD2. After removal of 7 bases from V and 6 bases from J, the junction contained 4 bases not matched to a gene. This CDR3 has 14 amino acids. Germline loops: CDR1 LGHNT, CDR2 FRNRAP. In DNA form, the CDR3 reads TGTGCTAGTGCTGGGACTAGCGGGTTCAATGAGCAGTTCTTC. This sequence encodes CASAGTSGFNEQFF.

This clone was seen only a few times. This chain uses TRBV7-9 with TRBJ2-7; 8 bases line up with TRBD1. In germline, CDR1 is SEHNR, CDR2 FQNEAQ (reference sequence). The CDR3 is 13 amino acids. Losses at the gene ends were 5 bases for V and 7 bases for J; bases not matched to a gene: 7. CDR3 sequence reads: CASSAGQVKEQYF. In DNA, the CDR3 is TGTGCCAGCAGCGCGGGACAGGTGAAGGAGCAGTACTTC. Complete variable domain (other parts from reference TRBV7-9 and TRBJ2-7): DTGVSQNPRHKITKRGQNVTFRCDPISEHNRLYWYRQTLGQGPEFLTYFQNEAQLEKSRLLSDRFSAERPKGSFSTLEIQRTEQGDSAMYLCASSAGQVKEQYFGPGTRLTVT.

This rearrangement joins TRBV10-3 to TRBJ2-7; D not certain. CDR1 is ENHRY, CDR2 SYGVKD, per germline. The CDR3 is made up of 13 amino acids. The V gene lost 10 bases and the J gene lost 3 bases, with 16 bases spanning the gap. The CDR3 nucleotides read TGTGCCACCATCGCGGACGTTGGCTACGAGCAGTACTTC. Translation: CATIADVGYEQYF.

The chain links TRBV7-9 to TRBJ2-7; D gene unclear. Germline CDR1 is SEHNR and CDR2 is FQNEAQ (reference sequence). This CDR3 region has 12 residues. The germline V and J ends were trimmed by 3 bases and 5 bases, with 8 bases remaining between them. CDR3 loop: CASSFGINEQYF. CDR3 DNA sequence: TGTGCCAGCAGCTTCGGCATTAACGAGCAGTACTTC.